This T cell receptor beta chain was profiled in a study of radiotherapy plus CTLA-4 blockade in lung cancer (dated by TCRdb to 2017 to 2018). The study in broad terms: Among the enrolled patients, approximately 18% had an objective response, and 25% to 35% reached disease control.

Broad study findings and their caveats: Increased serum interferon-beta after radiation, together with early dynamic changes in blood T cell clones, were reported to be the strongest predictors of response. After treatment with radiotherapy and ipilimumab, TCR clones that originated in tumors expanded in peripheral blood.

In this study, focal radiation therapy paired with CTLA-4 blockade (ipilimumab) was tested in patients who had chemo-refractory metastatic non-small-cell lung cancer. Concerning this clone: This clone's antigen is unknown. No per-base quality is available; no much larger clone lies one base away.

Here V drops 5 bases and J drops 0 bases, and the junction holds 7 bases not matched to any gene. As encoded in the germline V gene (reference sequence), CDR1 is LNHDA while CDR2 is SQIVND. Reading from cysteine to phenylalanine, the CDR3 counts 15 amino acids. The DNA shown is the 45-base CDR3, in frame from base 1. Library creation used the immunoSEQ multiplex PCR assay. Entries here come from immuneACCESS through TCRdb and include only in-frame sequences with V and J called. Some clones fail to appear in such tables; in the studies checked, an unresolved V gene covers under half of the shortfall, and the cause of the remainder is unknown. In this sample the table shows about 98,000 clones, 82% of which occur a single time. 3% to 3.5% of the sample lies in the top ten.

The chain joins TRBV19 to TRBJ2-7; 7 middle bases align to TRBD1. The TCR was taken from a human donor with non-small cell lung cancer who had a partial response to radiotherapy plus ipilimumab. Specimen: peripheral blood, collected from a patient treated with radiotherapy plus ipilimumab. The CDR3 protein is CASSSQGTVSYEQYF. The nucleotide sequence reads TGTGCCAGTAGTTCACAGGGGACAGTCTCCTACGAGCAGTACTTC.